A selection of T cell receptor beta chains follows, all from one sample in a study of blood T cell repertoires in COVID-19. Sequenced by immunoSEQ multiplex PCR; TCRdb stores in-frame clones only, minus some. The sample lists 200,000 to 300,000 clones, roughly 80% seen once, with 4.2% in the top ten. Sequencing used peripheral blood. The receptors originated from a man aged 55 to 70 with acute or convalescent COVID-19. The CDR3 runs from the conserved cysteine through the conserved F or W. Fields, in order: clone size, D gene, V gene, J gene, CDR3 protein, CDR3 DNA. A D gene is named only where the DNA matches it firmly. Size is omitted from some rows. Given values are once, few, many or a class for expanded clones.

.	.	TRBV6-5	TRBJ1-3	CASRNSDSGNTIYF	TGTGCCAGCAGAAACAGTGACTCTGGAAACACCATATATTTT
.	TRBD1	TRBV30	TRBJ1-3	CAWGTEIRNTIYF	TGTGCCTGGGGGACAGAAATCCGGAACACCATATATTTT
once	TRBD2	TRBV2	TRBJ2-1	CASATSLLSSYNEQFF	TGTGCCAGCGCGACTAGCCTCTTAAGCTCCTACAATGAGCAGTTCTTC
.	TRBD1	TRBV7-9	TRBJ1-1	CASSAAQGAFTEAFF	TGTGCCAGCAGCGCCGCTCAGGGGGCCTTCACTGAAGCTTTCTTT
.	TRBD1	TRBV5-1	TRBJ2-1	CASSLGDRGGHNEQFF	TGCGCCAGCAGCTTGGGGGACAGGGGAGGTCACAATGAGCAGTTCTTC
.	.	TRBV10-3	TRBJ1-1	CAIGEQGNTEAFF	TGTGCCATCGGTGAACAGGGGAACACTGAAGCTTTCTTT
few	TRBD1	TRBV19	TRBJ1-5	CASSPRTGGYSNQPQHF	TGTGCCAGTAGTCCAAGGACAGGGGGTTATAGCAATCAGCCCCAGCATTTT
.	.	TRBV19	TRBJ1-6	CASRWVQDSPLHF	TGTGCCAGTAGATGGGTGCAGGATTCACCCCTCCACTTT
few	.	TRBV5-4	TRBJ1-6	CASSTTGSALHF	TGTGCCAGCAGCACCACAGGTTCAGCCCTCCACTTT
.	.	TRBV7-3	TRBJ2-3	CASSLAVPDTQYF	TGTGCCAGCAGCTTAGCAGTCCCAGATACGCAGTATTTT
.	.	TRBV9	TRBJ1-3	CASSARDSGFSGNTIYF	TGTGCCAGCAGCGCCCGGGACTCCGGATTCTCTGGAAACACCATATATTTT
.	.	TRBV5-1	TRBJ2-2	CASSLNLNTGELFF	TGCGCCAGCAGCTTGAACCTAAACACCGGGGAGCTGTTTTTT
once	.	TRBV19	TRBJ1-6	CATTGNLDSPLHF	TGTGCCACCACGGGAAATCTGGATTCACCCCTCCACTTT
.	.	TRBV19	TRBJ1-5	CASSTRQASNQPQHF	TGTGCCAGTAGTACCCGACAGGCTAGCAATCAGCCCCAGCATTTT
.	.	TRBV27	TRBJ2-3	CASSLNRVSDTQYF	TGTGCCAGCAGTTTAAACAGGGTGTCAGATACGCAGTATTTT
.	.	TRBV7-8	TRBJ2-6	CASSLGRSGANVLTF	TGTGCCAGCAGCTTAGGGAGGTCTGGGGCCAACGTCCTGACTTTC
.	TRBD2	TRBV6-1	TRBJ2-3	CASSEDLPGLVADTQYF	TGTGCCAGCAGTGAAGACCTCCCTGGACTAGTTGCAGATACGCAGTATTTT
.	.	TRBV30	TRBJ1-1	CAWMSGNTEAFF	TGTGCCTGGATGAGTGGTAACACTGAAGCTTTCTTT
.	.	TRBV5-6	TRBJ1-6	CASSLPVGQNSPLHF	TGTGCCAGCAGCCTTCCTGTGGGGCAAAATTCACCCCTCCACTTT
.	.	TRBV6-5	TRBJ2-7	CASRPPGAREDEQYF	TGTGCCAGCAGACCCCCCGGAGCGCGCGAGGACGAGCAGTACTTC
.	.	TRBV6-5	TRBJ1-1	CASSYLDSNTEAFF	TGTGCCAGCAGTTACCTGGACAGCAACACTGAAGCTTTCTTT
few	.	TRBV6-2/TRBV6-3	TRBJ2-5	CASSYSRETQYF	TGTGCCAGCAGTTACTCCAGGGAGACCCAGTACTTC
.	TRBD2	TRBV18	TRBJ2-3	CASSPGTSGNLWGADTQYF	TGTGCCAGCTCACCGGGGACTAGCGGGAACCTCTGGGGGGCAGATACGCAGTATTTT
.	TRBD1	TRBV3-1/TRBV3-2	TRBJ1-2	CASSRTGTGLNYGYTF	TGTGCCAGCAGCCGAACCGGGACAGGATTAAACTATGGCTACACCTTC
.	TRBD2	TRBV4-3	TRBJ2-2	CASSQDPETSGVGTGELFF	TGCGCCAGCAGCCAAGATCCCGAGACTAGCGGGGTGGGGACCGGGGAGCTGTTTTTT
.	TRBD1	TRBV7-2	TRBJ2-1	CASSLRDRAPVF	TGTGCCAGCAGCCTTCGGGACAGGGCCCCAGTCTTC
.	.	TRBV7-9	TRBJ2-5	CASRRTDQETQYF	TGTGCCAGCAGGCGGACAGACCAAGAGACCCAGTACTTC
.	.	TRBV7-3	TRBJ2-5	CASSVHIVTKETQYF	TGTGCCAGCAGCGTTCACATCGTGACAAAAGAGACCCAGTACTTC
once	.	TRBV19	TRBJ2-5	CASSMAGSGLETQYF	TGTGCCAGTAGTATGGCCGGCAGCGGGTTAGAGACCCAGTACTTC
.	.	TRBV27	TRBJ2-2	CASSFFLLDTGELFF	TGTGCCAGCAGTTTCTTCCTTTTAGACACCGGGGAGCTGTTTTTT
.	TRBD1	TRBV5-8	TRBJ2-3	CASSQRQGLSDTQYF	TGTGCCAGCAGCCAGAGACAGGGTCTTTCAGATACGCAGTATTTT
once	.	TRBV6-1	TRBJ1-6	CASSESKGVGNSPLHF	TGTGCCAGCAGTGAAAGTAAAGGAGTCGGTAATTCACCCCTCCACTTT
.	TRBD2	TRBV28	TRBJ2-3	CASRMLTSGSTDTQYF	TGTGCCAGCAGGATGCTGACTAGCGGAAGCACAGATACGCAGTATTTT
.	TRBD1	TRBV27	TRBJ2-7	CASSPSGQGTYEQYF	TGTGCCAGCAGTCCATCCGGACAGGGGACCTACGAGCAGTACTTC
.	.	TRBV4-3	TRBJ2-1	CASSPRRSSYNEQFF	TGCGCCAGCAGCCCCCGTAGGAGCTCCTACAATGAGCAGTTCTTC
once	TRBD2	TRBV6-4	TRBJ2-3	CASSVDSGRDTQYF	TGTGCCAGCAGTGTCGATAGCGGGAGGGATACGCAGTATTTT
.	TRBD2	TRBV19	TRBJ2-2	CASTTLGLAGGTGELFF	TGTGCCAGTACTACCCTCGGACTAGCGGGGGGCACCGGGGAGCTGTTTTTT
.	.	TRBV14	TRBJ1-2	CASSRTATSNYGYTF	TGTGCCAGCAGCCGAACAGCCACTTCAAACTATGGCTACACCTTC
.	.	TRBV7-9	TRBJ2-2	CASSLSAGELFF	TGTGCCAGCAGCTTATCGGCCGGGGAGCTGTTTTTT
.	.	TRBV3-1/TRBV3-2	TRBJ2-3	CASSLQTDTQYF	TGTGCCAGCAGCTTACAGACAGATACGCAGTATTTT
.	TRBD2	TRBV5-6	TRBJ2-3	CASTERGTDTQYF	TGTGCCAGCACCGAGCGGGGGACAGATACGCAGTATTTT
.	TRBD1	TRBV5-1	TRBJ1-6	CASSLEAGGNNSPLHF	TGCGCCAGCAGCTTGGAAGCAGGGGGCAATAATTCACCCCTCCACTTT
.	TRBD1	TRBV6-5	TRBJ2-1	CASSSTGSSYNEQFF	TGTGCCAGCAGTTCGACAGGGAGCTCCTACAATGAGCAGTTCTTC
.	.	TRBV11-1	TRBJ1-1	CASSLSWDMNTEAFF	TGTGCCAGCAGCTTAAGCTGGGACATGAACACTGAAGCTTTCTTT
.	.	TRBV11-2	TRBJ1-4	CASSSQGRTSEKLFF	TGTGCCAGCAGCTCACAGGGCCGAACTTCTGAAAAACTGTTTTTT
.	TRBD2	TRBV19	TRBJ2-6	CASSITSGRNSGANVLTF	TGTGCCAGTAGTATAACTAGCGGGAGGAACTCTGGGGCCAACGTCCTGACTTTC
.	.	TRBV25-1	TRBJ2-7	CASRNTGQAYEQYF	TGTGCCAGCCGCAATACTGGTCAGGCCTACGAGCAGTACTTC
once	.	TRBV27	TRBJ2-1	CASSLRDTYNEQFF	TGTGCCAGCAGTTTAAGGGACACCTACAATGAGCAGTTCTTC
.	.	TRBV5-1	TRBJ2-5	CASSLSGGSGETQYF	TGCGCCAGCAGCCTGTCTGGAGGGTCGGGAGAGACCCAGTACTTC
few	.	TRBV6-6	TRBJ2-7	CASSFRGRDSGEQYF	TGTGCCAGCAGTTTTAGGGGTCGGGACTCGGGAGAGCAGTACTTC
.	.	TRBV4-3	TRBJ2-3	CASSQDSIVGRTDTQYF	TGCGCCAGCAGCCAAGATTCGATAGTAGGGAGAACAGATACGCAGTATTTT
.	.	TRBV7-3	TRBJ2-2	CASSLTGANTGELFF	TGTGCCAGCAGCTTAACAGGGGCGAACACCGGGGAGCTGTTTTTT
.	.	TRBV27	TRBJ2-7	CASSLSGGYEQYF	TGTGCCAGCAGTTTATCGGGGGGTTACGAGCAGTACTTC
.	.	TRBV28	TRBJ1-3	CASSFDRGSGNTIYF	TGTGCCAGCAGTTTTGACAGAGGCTCTGGAAACACCATATATTTT
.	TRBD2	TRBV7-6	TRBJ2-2	CASSLAIMTSPHGELFF	TGTGCCAGCAGCTTAGCGATTATGACTAGCCCTCACGGGGAGCTGTTTTTT
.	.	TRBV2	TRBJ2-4	CASILGLLSGDIQYF	TGTGCCAGCATTTTAGGACTCCTCAGTGGGGACATTCAGTACTTC
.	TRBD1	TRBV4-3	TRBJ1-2	CASSQPGQGYGYTF	TGCGCCAGCAGCCAACCGGGACAGGGTTATGGCTACACCTTC
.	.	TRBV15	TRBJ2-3	CATSRALRTFPTDTQYF	TGTGCCACCAGCAGAGCCCTAAGGACATTCCCCACAGATACGCAGTATTTT
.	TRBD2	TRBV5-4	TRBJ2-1	CASSLRLAGGSSYNEQFF	TGTGCCAGCAGCTTAAGGCTAGCGGGAGGCAGCTCCTACAATGAGCAGTTCTTC
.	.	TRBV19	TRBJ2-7	CASSTRQGGHEQYF	TGTGCCAGTAGTACCCGACAGGGAGGCCACGAGCAGTACTTC